This entry features one T cell receptor (beta chain) sequence. Its specificity is unknown. This CDR3 region has 18 residues. Germline values: CDR1 KGHSH, CDR2 LQKENI. No DNA is given; TCRdb re-called the 5' RACE reads and lists each CDR3 protein once. The table lists 300,000 to 400,000 distinct CDR3 sequences, with 2.5% to 3% in the top ten. Collection of a 2.5 ml blood sample took place per donor. This specimen belongs to a study of monozygotic twins with inflammatory bowel disease. General study findings and limits: The inverse Simpson measure of TCRbeta diversity was lower in IBD patients than in healthy co-twins.

This TCR came from a human donor with ulcerative colitis or Crohn's disease, or a healthy co-twin of an affected twin (not recorded which). The chain recombines TRBV18 with TRBJ1-5; the TCRdb call, TRBD1, lacks DNA for checking. Sequencing was carried out using blood. This chain's CDR3 is CASSPIQGGGNSNQPQHF.